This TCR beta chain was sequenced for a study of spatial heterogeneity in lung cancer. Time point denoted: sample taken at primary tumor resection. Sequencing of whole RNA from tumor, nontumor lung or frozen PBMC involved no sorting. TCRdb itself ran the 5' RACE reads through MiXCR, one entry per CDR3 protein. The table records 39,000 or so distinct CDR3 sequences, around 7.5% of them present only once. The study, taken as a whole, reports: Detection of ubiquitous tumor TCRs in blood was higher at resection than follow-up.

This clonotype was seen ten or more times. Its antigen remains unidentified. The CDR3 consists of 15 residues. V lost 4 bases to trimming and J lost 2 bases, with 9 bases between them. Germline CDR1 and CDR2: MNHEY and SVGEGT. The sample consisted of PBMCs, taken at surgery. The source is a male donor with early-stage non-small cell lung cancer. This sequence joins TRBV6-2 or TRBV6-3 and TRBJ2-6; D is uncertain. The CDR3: CASSSGDTGANVLTF. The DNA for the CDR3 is TGTGCCAGCAGTTCTGGAGACACTGGGGCCAACGTCCTGACTTTC.